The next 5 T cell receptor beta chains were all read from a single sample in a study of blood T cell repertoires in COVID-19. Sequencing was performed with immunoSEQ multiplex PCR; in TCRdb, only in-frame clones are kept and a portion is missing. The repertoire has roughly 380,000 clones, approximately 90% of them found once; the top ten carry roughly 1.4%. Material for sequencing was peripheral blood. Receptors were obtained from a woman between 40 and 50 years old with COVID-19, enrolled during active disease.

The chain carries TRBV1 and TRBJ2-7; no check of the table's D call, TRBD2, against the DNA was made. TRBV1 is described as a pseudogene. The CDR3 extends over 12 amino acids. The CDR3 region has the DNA TGCACCAGCAGCCAAGATGAAGCGGAGCAGTACTTC. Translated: CTSSQDEAEQYF.

The CDR3 bases are TGTGCCAGCAGCGTGCTCGGGACAGAGCTATCACCCCTCCACTTT. It is translated as CASSVLGTELSPLHF. The J gene is TRBJ1-6, the V gene TRBV9, with 7 bases identical to TRBD1. Germline V gene data show CDR1 as SGDLS and CDR2 as YYNGEE. Trimming removed 2 bases from V and 10 bases from J; junction bases left unmatched: 9. The CDR3 is 15 residues long.

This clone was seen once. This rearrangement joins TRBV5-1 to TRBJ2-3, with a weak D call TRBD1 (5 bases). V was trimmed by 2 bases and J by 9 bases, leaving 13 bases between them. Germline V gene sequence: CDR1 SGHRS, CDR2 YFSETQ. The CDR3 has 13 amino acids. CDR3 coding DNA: TGCGCCAGCAGCTTAGAACGACAGAGAACGCAGTATTTT. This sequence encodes CASSLERQRTQYF. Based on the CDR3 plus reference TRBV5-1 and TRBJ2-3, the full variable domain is KAGVTQTPRYLIKTRGQQVTLSCSPISGHRSVSWYQQTPGQGLQFLFEYFSETQRNKGNFPGRFSGRQFSNSRSEMNVSTLELGDSALYLCASSLERQRTQYFGPGTRLTVL.

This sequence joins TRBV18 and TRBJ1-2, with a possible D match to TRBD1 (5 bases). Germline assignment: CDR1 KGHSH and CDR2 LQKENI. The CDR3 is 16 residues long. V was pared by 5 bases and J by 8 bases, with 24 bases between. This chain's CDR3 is CASSLTLGKGPEGYTF. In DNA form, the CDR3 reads TGTGCCAGCTCATTGACGCTGGGGAAGGGGCCGGAAGGCTACACCTTC.

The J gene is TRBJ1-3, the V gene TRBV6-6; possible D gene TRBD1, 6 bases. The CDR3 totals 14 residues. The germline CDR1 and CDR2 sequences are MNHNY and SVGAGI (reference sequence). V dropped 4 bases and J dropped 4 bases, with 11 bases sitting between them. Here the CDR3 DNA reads TGTGCCAGCAGTTTCCCGAGGGGGGGAAACACCATATATTTT. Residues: CASSFPRGGNTIYF.